The clone carrying this T cell receptor (beta chain) was seen at least ten times. Its specificity is unknown. This sample is part of a study of T cells after yellow fever vaccination. Regarding the study as a whole: FACS-sorted repertoires could harbor abundant contaminating bulk-population clonotypes. Researchers noted that a small share of clonotypes showed up in both CD4 and CD8 compartments.

V gave up 3 bases and J gave up 6 bases, with 15 bases separating them. CDR1 is SQVTM, CDR2 ANQGSEA, per germline. This CDR3 comprises 13 residues. A universal primer site and UMIs were added as TCR cDNA was made by 5'RACE template switching. MiXCR, run by TCRdb on the 5' RACE reads, gives a single entry per CDR3 protein. This sample carries some 550,000 distinct CDR3 sequences, 15% to 20% of them seen once, and the ten largest clones take roughly an eighth. Sequenced material: PBMCs, taken 15 days after the yellow fever booster vaccination. This chain joins TRBV29-1 and TRBJ2-7; D possibly corresponds to TRBD2 (5 bases). The sequence came from a man younger than 45 who received the YFV17D yellow fever vaccine. As DNA, the CDR3 is TGCAGCGTTGAGCCCGGACTCTTCGGCGAGCAGTACTTC. This translates into CSVEPGLFGEQYF.